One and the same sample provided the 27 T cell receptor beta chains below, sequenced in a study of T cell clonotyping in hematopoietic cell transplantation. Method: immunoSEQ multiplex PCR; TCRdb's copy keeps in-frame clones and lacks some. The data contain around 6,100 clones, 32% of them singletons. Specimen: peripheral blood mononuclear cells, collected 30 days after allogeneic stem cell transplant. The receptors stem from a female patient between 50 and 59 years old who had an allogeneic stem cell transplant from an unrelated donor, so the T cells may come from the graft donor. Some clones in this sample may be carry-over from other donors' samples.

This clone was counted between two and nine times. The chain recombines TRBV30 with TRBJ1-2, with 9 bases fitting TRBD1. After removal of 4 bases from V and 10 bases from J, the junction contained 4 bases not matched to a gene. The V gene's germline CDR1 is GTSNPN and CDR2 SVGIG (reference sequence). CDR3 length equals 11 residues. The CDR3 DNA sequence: TGTGCCTGGACCGACAGGGGGATCTACACCTTC. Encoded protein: CAWTDRGIYTF.

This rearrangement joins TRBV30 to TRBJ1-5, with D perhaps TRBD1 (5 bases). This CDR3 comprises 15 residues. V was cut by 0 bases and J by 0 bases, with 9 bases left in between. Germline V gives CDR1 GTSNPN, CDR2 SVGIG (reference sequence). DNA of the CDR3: TGTGCCTGGAGTGTAGGGGCAAGTAGCAATCAGCCCCAGCATTTT. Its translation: CAWSVGASSNQPQHF. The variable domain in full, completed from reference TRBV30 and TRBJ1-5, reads SQTIHQWPATLVQPVGSPLSLECTVEGTSNPNLYWYRQAAGRGLQLLFYSVGIGQISSEVPQNLSASRPQDRQFILSSKKLLLSDSGFYLCAWSVGASSNQPQHFGDGTRLSIL.

Here the CDR3 reads CAWSITGTMNTEAFF. The CDR3 nucleotides read TGTGCCTGGAGTATCACAGGGACGATGAACACTGAAGCTTTCTTT. The chain is built from TRBV30 and TRBJ1-1, with D perhaps matching TRBD1 (6 bases). Germline loops: CDR1 GTSNPN, CDR2 SVGIG (reference sequence). V was trimmed by 2 bases and J by 0 bases, leaving 13 bases between them. The CDR3 is made up of 15 amino acids. Full variable domain (rest looked up from reference TRBV30 and TRBJ1-1): SQTIHQWPATLVQPVGSPLSLECTVEGTSNPNLYWYRQAAGRGLQLLFYSVGIGQISSEVPQNLSASRPQDRQFILSSKKLLLSDSGFYLCAWSITGTMNTEAFFGQGTRLTVV.

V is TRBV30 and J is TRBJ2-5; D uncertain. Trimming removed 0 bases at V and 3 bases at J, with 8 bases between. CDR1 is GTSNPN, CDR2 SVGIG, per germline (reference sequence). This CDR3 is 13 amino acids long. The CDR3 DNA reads TGTGCCTGGAGTGTACAAGGAAAAGAGACCCAGTACTTC. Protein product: CAWSVQGKETQYF.

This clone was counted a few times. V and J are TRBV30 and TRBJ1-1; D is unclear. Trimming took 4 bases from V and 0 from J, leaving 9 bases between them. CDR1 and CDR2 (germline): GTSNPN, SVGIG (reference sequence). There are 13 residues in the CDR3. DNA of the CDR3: TGTGCCTGGAAGAAGGGTGTGAACACTGAAGCTTTCTTT. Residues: CAWKKGVNTEAFF.

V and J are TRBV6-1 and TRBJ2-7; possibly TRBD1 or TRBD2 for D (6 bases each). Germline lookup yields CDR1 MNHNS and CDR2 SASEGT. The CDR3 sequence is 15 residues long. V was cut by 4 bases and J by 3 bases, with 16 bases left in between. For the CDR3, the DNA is TGTGCCAGCAGTGGGCTTGGGGGGCCCCGCTACGAGCAGTACTTC. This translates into CASSGLGGPRYEQYF.

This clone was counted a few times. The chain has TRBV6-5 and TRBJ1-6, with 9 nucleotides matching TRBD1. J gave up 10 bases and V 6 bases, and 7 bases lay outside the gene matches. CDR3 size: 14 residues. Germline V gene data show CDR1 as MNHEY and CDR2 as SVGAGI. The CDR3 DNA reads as TGTGCCAGCAGGCGGACAGGGGTGGGATCACCCCTCCACTTT. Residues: CASRRTGVGSPLHF.

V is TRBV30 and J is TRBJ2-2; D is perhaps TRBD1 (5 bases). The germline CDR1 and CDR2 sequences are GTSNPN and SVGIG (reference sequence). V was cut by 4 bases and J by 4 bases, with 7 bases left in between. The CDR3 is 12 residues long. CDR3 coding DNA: TGTGCCTGGACAGGGCTCACCGGGGAGCTGTTTTTT. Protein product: CAWTGLTGELFF.

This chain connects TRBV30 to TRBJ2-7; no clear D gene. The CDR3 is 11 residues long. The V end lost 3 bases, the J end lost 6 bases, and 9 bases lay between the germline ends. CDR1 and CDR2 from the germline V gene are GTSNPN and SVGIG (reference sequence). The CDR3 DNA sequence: TGTGCCTGGAGGGATCGGTCCGAGCAGTACTTC. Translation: CAWRDRSEQYF.

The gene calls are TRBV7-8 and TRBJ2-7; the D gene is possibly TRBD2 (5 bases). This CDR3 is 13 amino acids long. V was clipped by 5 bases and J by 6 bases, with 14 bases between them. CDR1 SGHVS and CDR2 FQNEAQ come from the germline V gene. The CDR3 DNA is TGTGCCAGCAGCGACTACGCGGGCCTCGAGCAGTACTTC. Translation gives CASSDYAGLEQYF.

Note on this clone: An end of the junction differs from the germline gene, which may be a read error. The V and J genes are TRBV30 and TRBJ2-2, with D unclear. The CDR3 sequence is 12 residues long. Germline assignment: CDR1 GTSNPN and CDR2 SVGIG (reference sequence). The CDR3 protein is CARSGSEGELFF. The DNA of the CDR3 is TGTGCCCGGAGTGGGTCAGAAGGGGAGCTGTTTTTT.

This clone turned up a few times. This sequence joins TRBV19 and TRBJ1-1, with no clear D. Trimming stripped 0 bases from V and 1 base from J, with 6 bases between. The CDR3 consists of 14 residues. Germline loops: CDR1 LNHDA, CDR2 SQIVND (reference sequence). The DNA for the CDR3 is TGTGCCAGTAGTATAGAGGGAGAGAACACTGAAGCTTTCTTT. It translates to CASSIEGENTEAFF.

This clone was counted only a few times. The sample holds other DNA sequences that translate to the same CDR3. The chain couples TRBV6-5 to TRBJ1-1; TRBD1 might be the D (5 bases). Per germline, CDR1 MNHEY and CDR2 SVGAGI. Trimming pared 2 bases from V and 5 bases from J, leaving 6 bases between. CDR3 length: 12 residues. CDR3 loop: CASSYGGTEAFF. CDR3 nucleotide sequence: TGTGCCAGCAGTTACGGGGGGACTGAAGCTTTCTTT.

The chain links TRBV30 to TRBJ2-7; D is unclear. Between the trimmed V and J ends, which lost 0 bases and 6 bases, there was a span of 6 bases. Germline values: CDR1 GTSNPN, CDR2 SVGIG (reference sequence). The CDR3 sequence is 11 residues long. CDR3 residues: CAWSVYSEQYF. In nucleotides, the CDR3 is TGTGCCTGGAGTGTTTACTCCGAGCAGTACTTC.

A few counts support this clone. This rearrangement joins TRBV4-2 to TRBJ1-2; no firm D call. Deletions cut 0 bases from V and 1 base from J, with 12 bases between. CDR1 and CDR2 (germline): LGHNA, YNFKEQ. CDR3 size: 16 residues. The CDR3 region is CASSQDPATHNYGYTF. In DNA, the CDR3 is TGTGCCAGCAGCCAAGATCCAGCGACACATAACTATGGCTACACCTTC.

CDR3 residues: CACFKGGQANYGYTF. CDR3 nucleotides: TGTGCCTGTTTTAAGGGGGGGCAAGCTAACTATGGCTACACCTTC. This sequence joins TRBV30 and TRBJ1-2, with D perhaps matching TRBD1 (6 bases). This CDR3 is built from 15 residues. Per germline, CDR1 GTSNPN and CDR2 SVGIG (reference sequence). Trimming removed 6 bases at V and 0 bases at J, with 17 bases between.

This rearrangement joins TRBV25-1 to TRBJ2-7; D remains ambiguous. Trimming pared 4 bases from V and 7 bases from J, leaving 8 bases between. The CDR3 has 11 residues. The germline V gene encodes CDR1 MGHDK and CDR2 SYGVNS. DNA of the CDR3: TGTGCCAGCAGTGCACTGAAGGAGCAGTACTTC. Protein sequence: CASSALKEQYF.

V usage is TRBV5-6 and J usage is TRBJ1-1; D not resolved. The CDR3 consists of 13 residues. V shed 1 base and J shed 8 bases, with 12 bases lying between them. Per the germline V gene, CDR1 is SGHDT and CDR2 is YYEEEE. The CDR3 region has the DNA TGTGCCAGCAGCTTGCTAGTTACCGGAGAAGCTTTCTTT. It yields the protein CASSLLVTGEAFF.

CDR3 sequence (DNA): TGTGCCAGCAGTATTACAGGGCCGTTGAACACTGAAGCTTTCTTT. Translation: CASSITGPLNTEAFF. The chain uses TRBV28 and TRBJ1-1, with D perhaps matching TRBD1 (6 bases). The CDR3 is made up of 15 amino acids. The V end lost 5 bases, the J end lost 0 bases, and 13 bases lay between the germline ends. Per the germline V gene, CDR1 is MDHEN and CDR2 is SYDVKM.

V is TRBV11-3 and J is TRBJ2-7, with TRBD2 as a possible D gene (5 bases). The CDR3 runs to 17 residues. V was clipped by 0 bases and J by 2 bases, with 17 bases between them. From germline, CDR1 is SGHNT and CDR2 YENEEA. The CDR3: CASSLETWWESTYEQYF. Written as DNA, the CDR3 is TGTGCCAGCAGCTTAGAGACATGGTGGGAGTCGACCTACGAGCAGTACTTC.

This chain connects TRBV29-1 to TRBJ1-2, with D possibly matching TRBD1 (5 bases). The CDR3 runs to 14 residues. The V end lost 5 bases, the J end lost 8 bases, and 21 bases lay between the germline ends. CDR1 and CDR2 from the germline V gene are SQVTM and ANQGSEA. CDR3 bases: TGCAGCGTTACTCCCCAGGGCCCTAGAGACGGCTACACCTTC. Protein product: CSVTPQGPRDGYTF.

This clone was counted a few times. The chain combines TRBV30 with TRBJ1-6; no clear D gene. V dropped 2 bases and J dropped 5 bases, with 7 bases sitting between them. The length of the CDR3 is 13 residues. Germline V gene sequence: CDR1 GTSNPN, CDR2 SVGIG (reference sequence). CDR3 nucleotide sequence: TGTGCCTGGAGTTTGGCAGATAATTCACCCCTCCACTTT. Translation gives CAWSLADNSPLHF.

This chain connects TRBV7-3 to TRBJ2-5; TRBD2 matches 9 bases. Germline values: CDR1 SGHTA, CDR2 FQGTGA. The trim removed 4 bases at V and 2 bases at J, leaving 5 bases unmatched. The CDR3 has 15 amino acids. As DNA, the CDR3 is TGTGCCAGCAGCTCCGCGGGGGGGAGGCAAGAGACCCAGTACTTC. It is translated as CASSSAGGRQETQYF.

In nucleotides, the CDR3 is TGTGCCAGCAGCTCCTCTTGGCTAGCGGGGGCCACCGGGGAGCTGTTTTTT. Residues: CASSSSWLAGATGELFF. The chain combines TRBV7-3 with TRBJ2-2; 10 nucleotides agree with TRBD2. Germline V gives CDR1 SGHTA, CDR2 FQGTGA. The CDR3 has 17 residues. J was trimmed by 4 bases and V by 4 bases; bases with no gene match: 9.

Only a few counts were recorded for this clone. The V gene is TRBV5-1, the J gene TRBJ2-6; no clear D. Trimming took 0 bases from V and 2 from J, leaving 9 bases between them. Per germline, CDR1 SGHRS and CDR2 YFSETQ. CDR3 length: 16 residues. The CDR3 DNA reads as TGCGCCAGCAGCTTGGTTTCCCCGCCTGGGGCCAACGTCCTGACTTTC. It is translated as CASSLVSPPGANVLTF.

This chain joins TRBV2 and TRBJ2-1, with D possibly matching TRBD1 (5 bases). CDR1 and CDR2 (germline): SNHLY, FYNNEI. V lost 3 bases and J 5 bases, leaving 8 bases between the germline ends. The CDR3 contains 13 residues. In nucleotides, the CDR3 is TGTGCCAGCAGTGACCCCAGGGACAATGAGCAGTTCTTC. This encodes CASSDPRDNEQFF.

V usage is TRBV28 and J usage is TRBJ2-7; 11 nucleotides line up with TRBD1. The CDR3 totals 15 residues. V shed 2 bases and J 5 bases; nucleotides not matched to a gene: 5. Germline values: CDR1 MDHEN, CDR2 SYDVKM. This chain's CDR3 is CASSLLPGQGDEQYF. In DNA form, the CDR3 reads TGTGCCAGCAGTTTACTACCGGGACAGGGGGACGAGCAGTACTTC.